These T cell receptor beta chains were read from a single sample in a study of T cells in Graves' hyperthyroidism and ophthalmopathy. TCRdb re-analysed the multiplex PCR reads in MiXCR, keeping a single row per CDR3 protein. The table includes 350,000 to 400,000 distinct CDR3 sequences, less than 20% detected once. Material: blood. The receptor source for this set is a man between 18 and 29 years old with Graves' ophthalmopathy. CDR3s include the opening cysteine and the closing phenylalanine or tryptophan. D genes are given only for firm matches. Size tells how often a clone was seen (once, few, many) or the class of an expanded clone, and some rows leave it out.

D	V	size	J	CDR3	DNA
TRBD1	TRBV18	NA	TRBJ2-7	CASSPTGQGAVEQYF	TGTGCCAGCTCACCTACGGGACAGGGGGCCGTCGAGCAGTACTTC
NA	TRBV15	NA	TRBJ2-7	CATSSISKGEQYF	TGTGCCACCAGTTCCATAAGCAAAGGGGAGCAGTACTTC
NA	TRBV27	many	TRBJ2-7	CASSLRGADGYEQYF	TGTGCCAGCAGTTTGCGGGGCGCCGATGGGTACGAGCAGTACTTC
TRBD1	TRBV11-2	many	TRBJ2-7	CASSFTGDVEQYF	TGTGCCAGCAGCTTTACAGGGGACGTCGAGCAGTACTTC
NA	TRBV12-3/TRBV12-4	few	TRBJ2-3	CASSLRRVADTQYF	TGTGCCAGCAGTTTAAGGAGGGTCGCAGATACGCAGTATTTT
NA	TRBV14	few	TRBJ1-3	CASSQEGKGSGNTIYF	TGTGCCAGCAGCCAAGAGGGAAAGGGCTCTGGAAACACCATATATTTT
NA	TRBV11-2	many	TRBJ1-1	CASSQPEKNTEAFF	TGTGCCAGCAGCCAACCTGAGAAGAACACTGAAGCTTTCTTT
NA	TRBV11-2	many	TRBJ2-1	CASSSVRGPTYNEQFF	TGTGCCAGCAGCTCCGTGCGGGGCCCCACCTACAATGAGCAGTTCTTC
NA	TRBV10-3	many	TRBJ2-3	CAISDVGGADTQYF	TGTGCCATCAGTGACGTTGGCGGGGCAGATACGCAGTATTTT
TRBD2	TRBV5-5	few	TRBJ2-1	CASSQDWTGTSVNEQFF	TGTGCCAGCAGCCAAGATTGGACCGGGACTAGCGTGAATGAGCAGTTCTTC
NA	TRBV20-1	many	TRBJ2-1	CSASTVLVTGVQSSYNEQFF	TGCAGTGCCAGTACAGTGTTAGTGACCGGCGTGCAAAGCTCCTACAATGAGCAGTTCTTC
TRBD2	TRBV7-9	many	TRBJ2-1	CASSLARTSGYSYNEQFF	TGTGCCAGCAGCTTAGCCAGGACTAGCGGATACTCCTACAATGAGCAGTTCTTC
NA	TRBV20-1	NA	TRBJ2-5	CSARDRRFVQETQYF	TGCAGTGCTAGGGACAGAAGGTTCGTTCAAGAGACCCAGTACTTC
NA	TRBV4-1	NA	TRBJ2-1	CASSQARTASYNEQFF	TGCGCCAGCAGCCAAGCCAGGACAGCCTCCTACAATGAGCAGTTCTTC
NA	TRBV24-1	many	TRBJ2-5	CATSDPGTIETQYF	TGTGCCACCAGTGACCCCGGGACAATAGAGACCCAGTACTTC
TRBD1	TRBV7-6	few	TRBJ1-2	CASSLAGTGGNYGYTF	TGTGCCAGCAGCTTAGCAGGGACAGGGGGCAACTATGGCTACACCTTC
NA	TRBV28	few	TRBJ2-1	CASSPRTGNGQFF	TGTGCCAGCAGTCCACGGACTGGGAATGGGCAGTTCTTC
NA	TRBV7-9	NA	TRBJ1-5	CASSLAGVGVQHF	TGTGCCAGCAGCTTAGCGGGGGTGGGAGTCCAGCATTTT
TRBD1	TRBV2	NA	TRBJ2-1	CASSAHRDRAPYNEQFF	TGTGCCAGCAGCGCCCACCGGGACAGGGCCCCCTACAATGAGCAGTTCTTC
NA	TRBV11-2	many	TRBJ2-7	CASSLVSGSGGYEQYF	TGTGCCAGCAGCTTAGTTTCTGGTTCTGGAGGCTACGAGCAGTACTTC
TRBD2	TRBV13	NA	TRBJ2-2	CASGSGGPAGELFF	TGTGCCAGCGGGTCGGGGGGGCCGGCCGGGGAGCTGTTTTTT
NA	TRBV11-2	many	TRBJ1-1	CASSLDWTANTEAFF	TGTGCCAGCAGCTTAGATTGGACAGCCAACACTGAAGCTTTCTTT
NA	TRBV4-1	NA	TRBJ2-7	CASSQNVEGLFYEQYF	TGCGCCAGCAGCCAAAATGTAGAGGGCCTCTTCTACGAGCAGTACTTC
NA	TRBV9	NA	TRBJ1-1	CASSRVGGDTEAFF	TGTGCCAGCAGCAGAGTAGGGGGGGACACTGAAGCTTTCTTT
NA	TRBV28	NA	TRBJ2-5	CASSMTVQETQYF	TGTGCCAGCAGTATGACAGTCCAAGAGACCCAGTACTTC
NA	TRBV7-3	NA	TRBJ2-2	CASSLTKGPSTGELFF	TGTGCCAGCAGCTTAACTAAAGGCCCGAGCACCGGGGAGCTGTTTTTT
NA	TRBV10-3	NA	TRBJ1-1	CATRTELLGAEAFF	TGTGCCACTCGGACAGAGCTCCTTGGCGCTGAAGCTTTCTTT
TRBD2	TRBV20-1	many	TRBJ2-3	CSASVAGGRTDTQYF	TGCAGTGCTAGTGTGGCGGGGGGACGCACAGATACGCAGTATTTT
NA	TRBV10-3	few	TRBJ2-7	CAINPGRKPYEQYF	TGTGCCATCAATCCGGGCCGAAAACCTTACGAGCAGTACTTC
NA	TRBV6-6	NA	TRBJ1-6	CASSYSPKSGNSPLHF	TGTGCCAGCAGTTACTCGCCCAAGTCAGGGAATTCACCCCTCCACTTT
NA	TRBV7-8	many	TRBJ2-2	CASSTNGAPSGELFF	TGTGCCAGCAGCACCAACGGGGCCCCCAGCGGGGAGCTGTTTTTT
NA	TRBV24-1	many	TRBJ2-3	CATSDSQGITDTQYF	TGTGCCACCAGTGACTCACAGGGTATCACAGATACGCAGTATTTT
TRBD1	TRBV6-1	many	TRBJ1-2	CASKRPGTGAGYTF	TGTGCCAGCAAACGGCCCGGGACAGGGGCTGGCTACACCTTC
TRBD2	TRBV7-9	many	TRBJ2-1	CASSATLGRTSSYNEQFF	TGTGCCAGCAGCGCAACCCTGGGAAGGACTAGCTCCTACAATGAGCAGTTCTTC
NA	TRBV28	many	TRBJ1-1	CASSTPGIGGGFEAFF	TGTGCCAGCAGTACTCCGGGTATAGGGGGGGGGTTTGAAGCTTTCTTT
TRBD2	TRBV15	NA	TRBJ2-5	CATSRRGGSQETQYF	TGTGCCACCAGCCGACGGGGGGGGTCCCAAGAGACCCAGTACTTC
NA	TRBV9	many	TRBJ2-5	CASSVAGGTTQETQYF	TGTGCCAGCAGCGTAGCCGGGGGCACCACACAAGAGACCCAGTACTTC
NA	TRBV6-1	few	TRBJ1-2	CASNDGYTF	TGTGCCAGCAATGATGGCTACACCTTC
NA	TRBV12-3/TRBV12-4	few	TRBJ1-1	CASTKNGGGTEAFF	TGTGCCAGCACCAAAAACGGGGGCGGCACTGAAGCTTTCTTT
TRBD1	TRBV29-1	few	TRBJ2-5	CSVPRGPETQYF	TGCAGCGTTCCCAGGGGGCCGGAGACCCAGTACTTC
TRBD1	TRBV7-9	many	TRBJ2-7	CASRQGAYEQYF	TGTGCCAGCAGGCAGGGGGCCTACGAGCAGTACTTC
NA	TRBV7-8	NA	TRBJ1-1	CASSLALGGRMNTEAFF	TGTGCCAGCAGCTTAGCGCTAGGGGGGCGAATGAACACTGAAGCTTTCTTT
NA	TRBV28	many	TRBJ1-5	CASRTMPQPQHF	TGTGCCAGCAGGACTATGCCACAGCCCCAGCATTTT
NA	TRBV27	NA	TRBJ2-1	CASSLGLRGRVYNEQFF	TGTGCCAGCAGTTTAGGATTGCGGGGCCGAGTCTACAATGAGCAGTTCTTC
TRBD2	TRBV28	NA	TRBJ2-7	CASSLSGSGNSYEQYF	TGTGCCAGCAGTTTATCGGGTAGCGGGAACTCCTACGAGCAGTACTTC
TRBD2	TRBV11-3	many	TRBJ2-3	CASSSVGASGTDTQYF	TGTGCCAGCAGCTCGGTGGGGGCTAGCGGGACAGATACGCAGTATTTT
TRBD2	TRBV11-2	many	TRBJ2-5	CASSSRTSGSAGETQYF	TGTGCCAGCAGCTCAAGGACTAGCGGCTCCGCTGGGGAGACCCAGTACTTC
TRBD2	TRBV7-3	NA	TRBJ2-2	CASTPASGRANTGELFF	TGTGCCAGCACCCCTGCTAGCGGGAGAGCGAACACCGGGGAGCTGTTTTTT
NA	TRBV11-2	many	TRBJ2-3	CASTRLRTQYF	TGTGCCAGCACCAGACTTCGTACGCAGTATTTT